The present T cell receptor (beta chain) was sequenced within a study of blood T cell repertoires in COVID-19. Clones were read by immunoSEQ multiplex PCR, and TCRdb kept only the in-frame ones, dropping some. The profile shows over 110,000 clones, around 86% of them singletons. The CDR3 is made up of 13 amino acids. Trimming took off 3 bases at V and 3 bases at J, with 12 bases between the two ends. The germline gives CDR1 GTSNPN, CDR2 SVGIG (reference sequence). Assignment of participants to cohorts was predicated upon participant-reported clinical history. Recovered status in Cohort 3 required two negative PCRs, clearance, or symptom resolution.

The chain is built from TRBV30 and TRBJ2-7; TRBD2 is a possible D gene (5 bases). The clonotype originates from a man between 60 and 70 years old who had recovered from COVID-19. The source material was PBMCs or T cells enriched from blood (not recorded which). The CDR3 spells CAWSPPGLYEQYF. CDR3 in DNA: TGTGCCTGGAGCCCTCCCGGACTCTACGAGCAGTACTTC.